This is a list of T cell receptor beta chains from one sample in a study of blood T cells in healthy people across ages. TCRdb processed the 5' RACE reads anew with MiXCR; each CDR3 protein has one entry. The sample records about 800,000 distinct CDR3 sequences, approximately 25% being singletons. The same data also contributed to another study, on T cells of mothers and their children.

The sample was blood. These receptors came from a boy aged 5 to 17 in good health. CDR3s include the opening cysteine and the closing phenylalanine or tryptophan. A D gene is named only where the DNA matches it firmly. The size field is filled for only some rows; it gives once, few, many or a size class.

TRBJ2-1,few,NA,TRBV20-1,CSARVPGRRDDEQFF,TGCAGTGCTAGAGTGCCGGGCAGGCGGGACGATGAGCAGTTCTTC
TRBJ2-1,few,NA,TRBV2,CAVEGDEQFF,TGTGCCGTGGAGGGGGATGAGCAGTTCTTC
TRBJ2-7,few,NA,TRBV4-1,CASSQDPVSWEQYF,TGCGCCAGCAGCCAAGATCCGGTTAGCTGGGAGCAGTACTTC
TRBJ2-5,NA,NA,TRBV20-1,CSAGDPGTPLRTQYF,TGCAGTGCTGGAGACCCTGGGACCCCTCTCCGGACCCAGTACTTC
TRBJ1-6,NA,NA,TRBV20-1,CSARTYYNSPLHF,TGCAGTGCGAGGACCTACTATAATTCACCCCTCCACTTT
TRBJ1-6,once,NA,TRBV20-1,CSPRAYSNSPLHF,TGCAGCCCCCGGGCCTACTCAAATTCACCCCTCCACTTT
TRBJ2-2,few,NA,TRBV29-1,CSVVRGANTGELFF,TGCAGCGTTGTAAGGGGGGCGAACACCGGGGAGCTGTTTTTT
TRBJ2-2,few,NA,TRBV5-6,CASSFWQGKTGELFF,TGTGCCAGCAGCTTTTGGCAGGGAAAGACCGGGGAGCTGTTTTTT
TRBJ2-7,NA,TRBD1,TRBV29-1,CSAKTGLGQYF,TGCAGCGCGAAGACAGGGTTAGGGCAGTACTTC
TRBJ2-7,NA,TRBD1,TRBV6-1,CASSEALQGARQYF,TGTGCCAGCAGTGAAGCGCTTCAGGGGGCGCGGCAGTACTTC
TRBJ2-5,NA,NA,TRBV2,CASSGRASPETQYF,TGTGCCAGCAGTGGTAGGGCGAGCCCGGAGACCCAGTACTTC
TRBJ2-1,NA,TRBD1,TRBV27,CASSRQGIYNEQFF,TGTGCCAGCAGTCGACAGGGAATTTACAATGAGCAGTTCTTC
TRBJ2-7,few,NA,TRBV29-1,CSVAGQGFYEQYF,TGCAGCGTTGCGGGGCAGGGTTTCTACGAGCAGTACTTC
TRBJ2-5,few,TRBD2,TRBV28,CASSASLLAGFQETQYF,TGTGCCAGCAGTGCCTCCTTACTAGCGGGGTTTCAAGAGACCCAGTACTTC
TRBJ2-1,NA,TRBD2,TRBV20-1,CSARDLGSGGADNEQFF,TGCAGTGCTAGAGATCTGGGGAGCGGGGGGGCCGACAATGAGCAGTTCTTC
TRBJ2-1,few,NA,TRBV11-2,CASSSYEQFF,TGTGCCAGCAGTAGTTATGAGCAGTTCTTC
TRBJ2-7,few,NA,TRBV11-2,CASSLDSSTSYEQYF,TGTGCCAGCAGCTTAGATTCCAGTACTTCCTACGAGCAGTACTTC
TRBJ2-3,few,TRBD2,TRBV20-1,CSAPSGTKADTQYF,TGCAGTGCTCCGTCCGGGACTAAGGCAGATACGCAGTATTTT
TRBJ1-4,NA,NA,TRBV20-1,CSARTATNEKLFF,TGCAGTGCCCGGACCGCAACTAATGAAAAACTGTTTTTT
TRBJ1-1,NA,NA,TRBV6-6,CASSYNGGRGTEAFF,TGTGCCAGCAGTTATAATGGGGGAAGGGGGACTGAAGCTTTCTTT
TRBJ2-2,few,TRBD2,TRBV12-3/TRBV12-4,CASSLARTSGTGELFF,TGTGCCAGCAGTTTAGCTCGGACTAGCGGGACCGGGGAGCTGTTTTTT
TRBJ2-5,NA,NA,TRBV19,CASRVRGSETQYF,TGTGCCAGTAGGGTCAGGGGATCCGAGACCCAGTACTTC
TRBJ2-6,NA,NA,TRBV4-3,CASSQEGSSGANVLTF,TGCGCCAGCAGCCAAGAGGGCAGCTCTGGGGCCAACGTCCTGACTTTC
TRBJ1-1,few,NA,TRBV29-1,CSVEDLRGAYGIENTEAFF,TGCAGCGTTGAAGATCTCCGAGGAGCCTACGGTATAGAGAACACTGAAGCTTTCTTT
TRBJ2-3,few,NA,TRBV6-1,CASSEGARKWGTQYF,TGTGCCAGCAGTGAAGGTGCGAGGAAATGGGGTACGCAGTATTTT
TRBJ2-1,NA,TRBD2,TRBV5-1,CASRPTSGVYNEQFF,TGCGCCAGCAGACCCACTAGCGGGGTCTACAATGAGCAGTTCTTC
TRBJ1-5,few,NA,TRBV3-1,CASGGNQPQHF,TGTGCCAGCGGAGGCAATCAGCCCCAGCATTTT
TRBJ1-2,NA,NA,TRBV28,CASSPWVREGFRYGYTF,TGTGCCAGCAGTCCCTGGGTCAGGGAGGGGTTCAGATATGGCTACACCTTC
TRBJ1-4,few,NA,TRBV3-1,CASSRAGAVSEKLFF,TGTGCCAGCAGCCGCGCCGGGGCCGTTTCTGAAAAACTGTTTTTT
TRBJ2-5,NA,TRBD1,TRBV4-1,CASSQGWLRGKKETQYF,TGCGCCAGCAGCCAAGGCTGGCTCAGGGGGAAAAAAGAGACCCAGTACTTC
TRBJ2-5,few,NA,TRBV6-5,CASSYSTIQKETQYF,TGTGCCAGCAGTTACTCAACCATTCAGAAGGAGACCCAGTACTTC
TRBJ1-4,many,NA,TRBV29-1,CSALQGELFF,TGCAGCGCACTACAGGGCGAACTCTTTTTT
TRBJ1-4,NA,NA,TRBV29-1,CSVPGYGEKLFF,TGCAGCGTTCCCGGGTATGGTGAAAAACTGTTTTTT
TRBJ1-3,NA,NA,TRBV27,CASSKGGSGNTIYF,TGTGCCAGCAGTAAAGGGGGCTCTGGAAACACCATATATTTT
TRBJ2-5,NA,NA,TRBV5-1,CASSLAGGREQTQYF,TGCGCCAGCAGCTTGGCGGGTGGCAGGGAGCAGACCCAGTACTTC
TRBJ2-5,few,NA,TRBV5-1,CASRDDARETQYF,TGCGCCAGCAGAGATGATGCAAGAGAGACCCAGTACTTC
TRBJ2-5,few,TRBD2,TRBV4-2,CASSEGLVGGQKTQYF,TGTGCCAGCAGCGAGGGACTAGTGGGAGGCCAGAAGACCCAGTACTTC
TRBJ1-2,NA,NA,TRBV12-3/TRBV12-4,CASMWGGGDNGYTF,TGTGCCAGCATGTGGGGTGGGGGAGATAATGGCTACACCTTC
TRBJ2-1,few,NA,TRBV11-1,CASSTSRTAYNEQFF,TGTGCCAGCAGCACCTCTAGGACAGCTTACAATGAGCAGTTCTTC
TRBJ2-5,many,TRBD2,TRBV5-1,CASSPGTSGEETQYF,TGCGCCAGCAGCCCAGGGACTAGCGGGGAGGAGACCCAGTACTTC
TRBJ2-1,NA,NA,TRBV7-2,CASSFEINEQFF,TGTGCCAGCAGCTTTGAAATTAATGAGCAGTTCTTC
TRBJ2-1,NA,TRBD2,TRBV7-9,CASSRGLAGGFRQFF,TGTGCCAGCAGCCGTGGACTAGCGGGAGGGTTTCGGCAGTTCTTC
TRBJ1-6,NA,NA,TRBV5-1,CASSLDSGDSPLHF,TGCGCCAGCAGTTTGGACAGTGGGGATTCACCCCTCCACTTT
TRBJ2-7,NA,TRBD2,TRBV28,CASSSSGGWNEQYF,TGTGCCAGCAGCTCTAGCGGGGGGTGGAACGAGCAGTACTTC
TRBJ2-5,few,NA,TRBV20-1,CSAPSSQETQYF,TGCAGTGCTCCTAGCAGCCAAGAGACCCAGTACTTC
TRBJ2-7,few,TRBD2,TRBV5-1,CASSRGTSESYERYF,TGCGCCAGCAGCAGGGGGACTAGCGAAAGCTACGAGCGGTACTTC
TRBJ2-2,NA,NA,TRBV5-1,CASSLMLRIINTGELFF,TGCGCCAGCAGCTTGATGCTCCGCATTATAAACACCGGGGAGCTGTTTTTT
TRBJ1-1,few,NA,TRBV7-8,CASSSAFGGTEAFF,TGTGCCAGCAGCTCAGCCTTTGGGGGCACTGAAGCTTTCTTT
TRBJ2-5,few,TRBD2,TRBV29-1,CSVELADFQETQYF,TGCAGCGTTGAGCTAGCGGACTTTCAAGAGACCCAGTACTTC